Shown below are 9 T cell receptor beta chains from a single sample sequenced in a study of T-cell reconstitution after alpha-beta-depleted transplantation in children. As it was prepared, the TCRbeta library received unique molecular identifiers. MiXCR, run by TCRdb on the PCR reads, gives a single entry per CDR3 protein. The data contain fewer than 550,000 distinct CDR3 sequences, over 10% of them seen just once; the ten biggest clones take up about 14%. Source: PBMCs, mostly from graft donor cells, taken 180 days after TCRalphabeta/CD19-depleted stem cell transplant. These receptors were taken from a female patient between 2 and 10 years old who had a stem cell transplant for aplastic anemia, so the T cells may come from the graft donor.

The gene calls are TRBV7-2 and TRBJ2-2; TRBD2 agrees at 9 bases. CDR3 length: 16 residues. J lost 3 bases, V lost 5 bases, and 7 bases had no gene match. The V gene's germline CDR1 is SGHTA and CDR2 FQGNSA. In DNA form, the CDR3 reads TGTGCCAGCAGCCCGAGCGGGAGGCTTCACACCGGGGAGCTGTTTTTT. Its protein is CASSPSGRLHTGELFF.

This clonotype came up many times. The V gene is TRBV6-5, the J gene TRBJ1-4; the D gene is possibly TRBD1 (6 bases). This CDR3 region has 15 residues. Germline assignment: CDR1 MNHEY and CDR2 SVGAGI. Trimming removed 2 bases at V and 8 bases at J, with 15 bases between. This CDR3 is CASSYPEAGGEKLFF. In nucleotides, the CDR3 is TGTGCCAGCAGTTACCCCGAAGCGGGGGGCGAAAAACTGTTTTTT.

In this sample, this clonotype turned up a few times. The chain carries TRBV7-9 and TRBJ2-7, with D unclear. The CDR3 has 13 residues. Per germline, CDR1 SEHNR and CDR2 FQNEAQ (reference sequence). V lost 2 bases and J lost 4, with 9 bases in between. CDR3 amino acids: CASSLLLAYEQYF. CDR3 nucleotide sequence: TGTGCCAGCAGCTTATTGCTGGCGTACGAGCAGTACTTC.

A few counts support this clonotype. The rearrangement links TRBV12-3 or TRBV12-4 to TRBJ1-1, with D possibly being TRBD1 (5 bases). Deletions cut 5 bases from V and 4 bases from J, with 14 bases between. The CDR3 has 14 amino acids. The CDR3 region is CASSRGVWGTEAFF. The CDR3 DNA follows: TGTGCCAGCAGTCGAGGGGTTTGGGGCACTGAAGCTTTCTTT.

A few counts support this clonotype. The CDR3 DNA sequence: TGTGCCAGCAGTGCGGGACAGGGCCCCACCTCTGGAAACACCATATATTTT. The encoded protein is CASSAGQGPTSGNTIYF. This rearrangement joins TRBV28 to TRBJ1-3, with 9 bases lining up with TRBD1. V lost 5 bases to trimming and J lost 0 bases; unmatched junction nucleotides: 8. Germline V lookup: CDR1 MDHEN, CDR2 SYDVKM. This CDR3 contains 17 residues. Full variable domain (remainder filled in from reference TRBV28 and TRBJ1-3): DVKVTQSSRYLVKRTGEKVFLECVQDMDHENMFWYRQDPGLGLRLIYFSYDVKMKEKGDIPEGYSVSREKKERFSLILESASTNQTSMYLCASSAGQGPTSGNTIYFGEGSWLTVV.

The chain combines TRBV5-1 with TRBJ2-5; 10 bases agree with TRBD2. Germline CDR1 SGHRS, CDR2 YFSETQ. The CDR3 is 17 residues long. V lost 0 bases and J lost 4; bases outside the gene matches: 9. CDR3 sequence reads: CASSLAKPSGSGETQYF. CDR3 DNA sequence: TGCGCCAGCAGCTTGGCCAAGCCTAGCGGGAGCGGAGAGACCCAGTACTTC.

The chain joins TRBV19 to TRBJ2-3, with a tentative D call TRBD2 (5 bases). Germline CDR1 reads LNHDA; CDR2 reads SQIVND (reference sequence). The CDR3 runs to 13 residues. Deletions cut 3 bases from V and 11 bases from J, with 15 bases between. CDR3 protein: CASSIPERPRQYF. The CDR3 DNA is TGTGCCAGTAGTATCCCCGAGCGGCCCAGGCAGTATTTT.

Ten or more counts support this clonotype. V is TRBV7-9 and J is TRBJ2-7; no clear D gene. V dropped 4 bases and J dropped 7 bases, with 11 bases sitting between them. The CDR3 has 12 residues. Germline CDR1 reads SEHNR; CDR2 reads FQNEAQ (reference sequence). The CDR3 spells CASSSRAPEQYF. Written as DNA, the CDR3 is TGTGCCAGCAGCTCTCGGGCCCCTGAGCAGTACTTC.

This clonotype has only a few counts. This CDR3 is CASSLGETLGDTQYF. In DNA form, the CDR3 reads TGCGCCAGCAGCCTCGGGGAAACCCTCGGAGATACGCAGTATTTT. The genes are TRBV4-3 and TRBJ2-3; D is perhaps TRBD2 (5 bases). Germline V gene data show CDR1 as LGHNA and CDR2 as YSLEER. The CDR3 is 15 residues long. The ends were cut back, 4 bases at V and 5 bases at J, with 16 bases in the middle.